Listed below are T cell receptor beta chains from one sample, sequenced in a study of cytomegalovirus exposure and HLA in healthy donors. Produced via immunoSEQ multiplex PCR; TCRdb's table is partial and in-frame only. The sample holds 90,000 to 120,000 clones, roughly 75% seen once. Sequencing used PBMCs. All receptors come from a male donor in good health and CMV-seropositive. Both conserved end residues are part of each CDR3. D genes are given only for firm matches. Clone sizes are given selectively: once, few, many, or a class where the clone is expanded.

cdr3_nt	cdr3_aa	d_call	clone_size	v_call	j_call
TGTGCCAGCAGCGTAGTTCGGGAGAAGGCGAGTGAAGCTTTCTTT	CASSVVREKASEAFF	NA	NA	TRBV9	TRBJ1-1
TGTGCCAGCAGTTACTCGAAGCTCGGGGAGCTGTTTTTT	CASSYSKLGELFF	NA	few	TRBV6-5	TRBJ2-2
TGCGCCAGCAGCCAAGTCGAGGTGGCGTCGGACACCGGGGAGCTGTTTTTT	CASSQVEVASDTGELFF	NA	NA	TRBV4-3	TRBJ2-2
TGCGCCAGCAGGGTCGGGGGACCCAAAAACATTCAGTACTTC	CASRVGGPKNIQYF	NA	NA	TRBV5-1	TRBJ2-4
TGTGCCAGCAGTGTCGGGACTGATAGCAATCAGCCCCAGCATTTT	CASSVGTDSNQPQHF	NA	NA	TRBV6-1	TRBJ1-5
TGCGCCAGCAGTGATTCGGGGTTCCCCCCCATAGCGGGGGGGCGCGGCGAGCAGTACTTC	CASSDSGFPPIAGGRGEQYF	TRBD2	NA	TRBV10-1	TRBJ2-7
TGTGCCAGTAGTGTGAGGCCCAGGCGGGGAGATACGCAGTATTTT	CASSVRPRRGDTQYF	NA	few	TRBV19	TRBJ2-3
TGCGCCAGCAGCCAAGATCTCTGGGGGGGGGCAGCCCAAGCCTCCGATACGCAGTATTTT	CASSQDLWGGAAQASDTQYF	NA	NA	TRBV4-1	TRBJ2-3
TGCGCCGGACGGGCAGAGCGGGGGGGTCGGGAGACCCAGTACTTC	CAGRAERGGRETQYF	TRBD2	NA	TRBV5-1	TRBJ2-5
TGTGCCAGCAGCGTGGGTATCGGCAATCAGCCCCAGCATTTT	CASSVGIGNQPQHF	NA	many	TRBV5-8	TRBJ1-5
TGTGCCAGCAGGCGGACAGGGGGCACAGATACGCAGTATTTT	CASRRTGGTDTQYF	TRBD1	NA	TRBV6-5	TRBJ2-3
TGCGCCAGCAGTGGGGGCCCGGGGGGAACAGATACGCAGTATTTT	CASSGGPGGTDTQYF	TRBD2	NA	TRBV10-1	TRBJ2-3
TGTGCCAGCAGCGCTGATTCGGGTGTCGGAAACACCATATATTTT	CASSADSGVGNTIYF	NA	few	TRBV7-2	TRBJ1-3
TGTGCCAGCAGTTACTCGAGAGGGTTTGGCTACACCTTC	CASSYSRGFGYTF	NA	NA	TRBV6-5	TRBJ1-2
TGTGCCAGCTCACCAACGGGGGGTACCAATCAGCCCCAGCATTTT	CASSPTGGTNQPQHF	NA	NA	TRBV18	TRBJ1-5
TGTGCCAGCAGCCCCTCCACTGAAGCTTTCTTT	CASSPSTEAFF	NA	NA	TRBV2	TRBJ1-1
TGTGCCAGCAGCCCCCGCCTGGGCTCAGGGGCTGTTGGGGGAACTGGGGCCAACGTCCTGACTTTC	CASSPRLGSGAVGGTGANVLTF	NA	NA	TRBV4-2	TRBJ2-6
TGTGCCAGCAGTGATCCCCGGACAGCTACCTACGAGCAGTACTTC	CASSDPRTATYEQYF	NA	once	TRBV2	TRBJ2-7
TGTGCCAGCGGGATACAGGGGATCTACGAGCAGTACTTC	CASGIQGIYEQYF	TRBD1	NA	TRBV6-6	TRBJ2-7
TGTGCCAGCAACACGGGGGACGGATACTACGAGCAGTACTTC	CASNTGDGYYEQYF	NA	NA	TRBV6-5	TRBJ2-7